What follows are 30 T cell receptor beta chains derived from one specimen sequenced in a study of T cells in localized non-small cell lung cancer. The repertoire was sequenced with immunoSEQ multiplex PCR; TCRdb's copy has only in-frame clones and lacks some. Among about 51,000 clones listed, 81% were seen once. The sample consisted of peripheral blood mononuclear cells, taken before any cancer treatment. The receptors derive from a man aged 40 to 75 with stage III lung adenocarcinoma.

By sample share, this clone is medium-sized. This chain connects TRBV25-1 to TRBJ1-2; 7 bases are shared with TRBD1. Germline values: CDR1 MGHDK, CDR2 SYGVNS. Trimming took 6 bases from V and 2 from J; bases not matched to a gene: 9. There are 15 residues in the CDR3. The DNA of the CDR3 is TGTGCCAGCAGGGGCCTCGGGACAGACAACTATGGCTACACCTTC. As protein: CASRGLGTDNYGYTF.

This clone was counted ten times or more. The chain couples TRBV10-3 to TRBJ1-1, with 7 bases identical to TRBD1. Germline CDR1 ENHRY, CDR2 SYGVKD. V shed 2 bases, J shed 8 bases, and the junction held 17 bases outside the gene matches. This CDR3 spans 17 amino acids. The CDR3 here is CAISEPDREGGATEAFF. The CDR3 coding sequence is TGTGCCATCAGTGAGCCTGATCGTGAAGGGGGCGCTACGGAAGCTTTCTTT.

This chain links TRBV6-4 with TRBJ1-2; 7 bases fit TRBD1. Germline V gene lookup returns CDR1 MRHNA and CDR2 SNTAGT. This CDR3 spans 13 amino acids. J gave up 4 bases and V 6 bases, and 5 bases lay outside the gene matches. CDR3 protein: CASSPGGGYGYTF. CDR3 sequence (DNA): TGTGCCAGCAGCCCAGGGGGGGGCTATGGCTACACCTTC.

The chain employs TRBV9 and TRBJ2-6; tentatively, D is TRBD1 (6 bases). This CDR3 contains 22 residues. V was cut by 0 bases and J by 4 bases, with 29 bases left in between. CDR1 and CDR2 from the germline V gene are SGDLS and YYNGEE. CDR3 in amino acids: CASSVDFEWGTPGNVGANVLTF. CDR3 DNA sequence: TGTGCCAGCAGCGTAGATTTTGAGTGGGGGACACCCGGGAACGTCGGGGCCAACGTCCTGACTTTC.

The chain recombines TRBV25-1 with TRBJ2-2, with TRBD1 as a possible D gene (6 bases). The CDR3 length is 16 residues. Germline lookup yields CDR1 MGHDK and CDR2 SYGVNS. The V end was cut by 3 bases, the J end by 7 bases, with 18 bases between. CDR3 sequence (DNA): TGTGCCAGCAGTGAGGGGTGGCAGGGGTTCGGCGGGGAGCTGTTTTTT. Encoded protein: CASSEGWQGFGGELFF.

The table lists this clone with a few counts. The gene calls are TRBV9 and TRBJ2-7, with D hard to call. CDR1 is SGDLS, CDR2 YYNGEE, per germline. The CDR3 is made up of 15 amino acids. V gave up 0 bases and J gave up 0 bases, with 10 bases separating them. CDR3 nucleotide sequence: TGTGCCAGCAGCGTAGGTTTGCGGAGCTCCTACGAGCAGTACTTC. It is translated as CASSVGLRSSYEQYF.

The chain employs TRBV2 and TRBJ1-5, with D unresolved. Deletions cut 5 bases from V and 0 bases from J, with 14 bases between. The CDR3 is 16 residues long. Germline CDR1 is SNHLY and CDR2 is FYNNEI. The DNA for the CDR3 is TGTGCCAGCAGTCCACAACCTTTTCTTAGCAATCAGCCCCAGCATTTT. Translated, it gives CASSPQPFLSNQPQHF.

V gene TRBV2 combines with J gene TRBJ2-5; TRBD1 agrees at 8 bases. Germline V gene lookup returns CDR1 SNHLY and CDR2 FYNNEI. There are 15 residues in the CDR3. Trimming at V came to 8 bases and at J to 1 base, leaving 9 bases not matched to a gene. CDR3 in DNA: TGTGCCAGCTATTTTGACAGGGGTTTCCAAGAGACCCAGTACTTC. Translation gives CASYFDRGFQETQYF.

This rearrangement joins TRBV2 to TRBJ2-4; weak D call: TRBD2 (5 bases). V gave up 3 bases and J gave up 0 bases, with 9 bases separating them. The CDR3 sequence is 15 residues long. Germline values: CDR1 SNHLY, CDR2 FYNNEI. The CDR3 protein is CASSDGRGAKNIQYF. CDR3 nucleotides: TGTGCCAGCAGTGATGGCCGGGGAGCCAAAAACATTCAGTACTTC.

V and J are TRBV27 and TRBJ2-1, with D tentatively TRBD2 (5 bases). The germline V gene has CDR1 MNHEY and CDR2 SMNVEV (reference sequence). The CDR3 sequence is 13 residues long. V gave up 2 bases and J gave up 5 bases, with 7 bases separating them. CDR3 bases: TGTGCCAGCAGTTTAGGGAGACACAATGAGCAGTTCTTC. Protein: CASSLGRHNEQFF.

The V call is TRBV7-2, the J call TRBJ2-7, with D tentatively TRBD1 or TRBD2 (5 bases each). The CDR3 runs 15 residues. Trimming took off 2 bases at V and 0 bases at J, with 11 bases between the two ends. Per germline, CDR1 SGHTA and CDR2 FQGNSA. The CDR3 DNA sequence: TGTGCCAGCAGCTTATTCGAGGGGAGCTCCTACGAGCAGTACTTC. It is translated as CASSLFEGSSYEQYF. Complete variable domain (other parts from reference TRBV7-2 and TRBJ2-7): GAGVSQSPSNKVTEKGKDVELRCDPISGHTALYWYRQSLGQGLEFLIYFQGNSAPDKSGLPSDRFSAERTGGSVSTLTIQRTQQEDSAVYLCASSLFEGSSYEQYFGPGTRLTVT.

This clone was recorded once. J is TRBJ1-6 and V is TRBV9; 8 nucleotides line up with TRBD1. Germline V lookup: CDR1 SGDLS, CDR2 YYNGEE. V shed 3 bases, J shed 10 bases, and the junction held 9 bases outside the gene matches. The CDR3 has 15 amino acids. This CDR3 reads CASSDDRGTESPLHF. DNA for the CDR3: TGTGCCAGCAGCGACGACAGGGGAACGGAGTCACCCCTCCACTTT.

This chain connects TRBV19 to TRBJ2-7; D is perhaps TRBD1 (5 bases). Germline CDR1 is LNHDA and CDR2 is SQIVND (reference sequence). The CDR3 contains 16 residues. V was cut by 7 bases and J by 2 bases, with 21 bases left in between. The CDR3 spells CASTVGAGGAPYEQYF. The CDR3 DNA is TGTGCCAGTACCGTAGGGGCAGGCGGCGCACCCTACGAGCAGTACTTC.

CDR3 in amino acids: CASSLAPQVYNEQFF. The CDR3 DNA reads as TGTGCCAGCAGTTTAGCACCGCAGGTTTACAATGAGCAGTTCTTC. The chain has TRBV27 and TRBJ2-1; D remains unclear. Between the trimmed V and J ends, which lost 2 bases and 4 bases, there was a span of 12 bases. Germline CDR1 reads MNHEY; CDR2 reads SMNVEV (reference sequence). The CDR3 contains 15 residues.

This chain connects TRBV5-6 to TRBJ2-2; tentatively, D is TRBD1 (6 bases). Germline assignment: CDR1 SGHDT and CDR2 YYEEEE. The CDR3 has 16 residues. Between the trimmed V and J ends, which lost 2 bases and 0 bases, there was a span of 11 bases. The CDR3, as DNA: TGTGCCAGCAGCTTAATTGACAGGCCGAACACCGGGGAGCTGTTTTTT. Protein product: CASSLIDRPNTGELFF.

This clone has only one observation. CDR3 DNA sequence: TGTGCCATCAGTGAGGAGGGGTGGGACACTGAAGCTTTCTTT. Translating it yields CAISEEGWDTEAFF. The V call is TRBV10-3, the J call TRBJ1-1, with D possibly TRBD1 on 5 matching bases. This CDR3 comprises 14 residues. V lost 2 bases to trimming and J lost 3 bases, with 10 bases between them. CDR1 ENHRY and CDR2 SYGVKD come from the germline V gene.

This clone came up a few times. This rearrangement joins TRBV6-6 to TRBJ1-5; D is possibly TRBD1 (6 bases). V was cut by 10 bases and J by 4 bases, with 17 bases left in between. This CDR3 contains 14 residues. The germline CDR1 and CDR2 sequences are MNHNY and SVGAGI (reference sequence). The CDR3 nucleotides read TGTGCCATCAGACTCGGGACAAATAATCAGCCCCAGCATTTT. Protein sequence: CAIRLGTNNQPQHF.

The rearrangement joins TRBV20-1 to TRBJ2-1; D gene uncertain. V lost 6 bases, J lost 13 bases, and 13 bases lay in between. Germline CDR1 DFQATT, CDR2 SNEGSKA (reference sequence). The CDR3 covers 10 residues. The CDR3 sequence: CSATRAIQFF. CDR3 bases: TGCAGTGCAACCCGGGCCATTCAGTTCTTC.

J is TRBJ1-4 and V is TRBV27; D might be TRBD1 (5 bases). Trimming shortened V by 4 bases and J by 13 bases, and 16 bases separated the two germline ends. CDR1 MNHEY and CDR2 SMNVEV come from the germline V gene (reference sequence). The CDR3 runs 13 residues. CDR3 in amino acids: CASSSTGFGGLFF. The CDR3 DNA follows: TGTGCCAGCAGTTCCACCGGGTTTGGGGGACTGTTTTTT. The full variable domain, rest sourced from reference TRBV27 and TRBJ1-4, is EAQVTQNPRYLITVTGKKLTVTCSQNMNHEYMSWYRQDPGLGLRQIYYSMNVEVTDKGDVPEGYKVSRKEKRNFPLILESPSPNQTSLYFCASSSTGFGGLFFGSGTQLSVL.

The chain carries TRBV30 and TRBJ2-5, with D unclear. V was cut by 1 base and J by 3 bases, with 9 bases left in between. CDR3 length: 13 residues. Germline V gene lookup returns CDR1 GTSNPN and CDR2 SVGIG (reference sequence). CDR3 region: CAWSGNLKETQYF. In DNA, the CDR3 is TGTGCCTGGAGTGGCAACCTGAAAGAGACCCAGTACTTC.

V is TRBV6-1 and J is TRBJ2-3; 7 bases agree with TRBD2. The J segment lost 1 base and the V segment lost 4 bases, leaving 8 bases of the junction unmatched. The CDR3 consists of 16 residues. Per the germline V gene, CDR1 is MNHNS and CDR2 is SASEGT. This CDR3 reads CASSGLAGSGTDTQYF. The DNA for the CDR3 is TGTGCCAGCAGTGGATTAGCGGGTTCTGGCACAGATACGCAGTATTTT.

The V and J genes are TRBV4-1 and TRBJ2-2; TRBD1 agrees at 7 bases. V was clipped by 2 bases and J by 0 bases; unmatched bases: 0. Germline CDR1 and CDR2: MGHRA and YSYEKL. The CDR3 runs 15 residues. CDR3 DNA: TGCGCCAGCAGCCAACAGGGGGCGAACACCGGGGAGCTGTTTTTT. Translated, it gives CASSQQGANTGELFF.

The genes are TRBV5-4 and TRBJ1-6; 8 bases align to TRBD1. CDR1 and CDR2 from the germline V gene are SGHNT and YYREEE (reference sequence). The CDR3 is made up of 14 amino acids. V lost 4 bases and J lost 10; bases outside the gene matches: 7. The CDR3 region is CASSAKDRASPLHF. CDR3 nucleotides: TGTGCCAGCAGCGCCAAGGACAGGGCCTCACCCCTCCACTTT.

The CDR3 DNA reads TGCGCCAGCAGCTTGGGACTAGCAGAGACCCAGTACTTC. It encodes CASSLGLAETQYF. The chain links TRBV5-1 to TRBJ2-5; 7 nucleotides agree with TRBD2. Germline V CDR1 and CDR2: SGHRS, YFSETQ. J was trimmed by 4 bases and V by 0 bases; bases with no gene match: 0. The CDR3 is 13 residues long.

A word on this clone: The same CDR3 arises from other DNA sequences in this sample as well. The CDR3 loop is CASSLEGQETQYF. CDR3 DNA sequence: TGCGCCAGCAGCTTGGAGGGCCAAGAGACCCAGTACTTC. The chain uses TRBV5-1 and TRBJ2-5, with unresolved D. There are 13 residues in the CDR3. V was clipped by 0 bases and J by 1 base, with 4 bases between them. Germline CDR1 is SGHRS and CDR2 is YFSETQ.

This rearrangement joins TRBV2 to TRBJ2-5, with a possible D match to TRBD1 (5 bases). Trimming cost V 4 bases and J 5 bases, with 17 bases left between them. CDR1 and CDR2 from the germline V gene are SNHLY and FYNNEI. The CDR3 spans 15 residues. The CDR3 loop reads CASSVNQGFGETQYF. The CDR3, as DNA: TGTGCCAGCAGTGTAAACCAGGGTTTCGGGGAGACCCAGTACTTC.

This chain joins TRBV6-5 and TRBJ2-7, with D perhaps TRBD1 (6 bases). Trimming cost V 6 bases and J 2 bases, with 14 bases left between them. The CDR3 extends over 14 amino acids. Germline V lookup: CDR1 MNHEY, CDR2 SVGAGI. The DNA for the CDR3 is TGTGCCAGCAGCGACAACAGGGCAACCTACGAGCAGTACTTC. This encodes CASSDNRATYEQYF.

The chain employs TRBV18 and TRBJ2-7, with D perhaps TRBD2 (6 bases). The V gene's germline CDR1 is KGHSH and CDR2 LQKENI. Trimming stripped 4 bases from V and 6 bases from J, with 16 bases between. CDR3 size: 14 residues. The CDR3 sequence is CASSRPEGKGEQYF. The CDR3 nucleotides are TGTGCCAGCTCACGACCGGAGGGGAAGGGCGAGCAGTACTTC.

In its sample, this clone was seen a few times. The V gene is TRBV5-4, the J gene TRBJ2-7; tentatively, D is TRBD2 (5 bases). Germline assignment: CDR1 SGHNT and CDR2 YYREEE (reference sequence). The CDR3 contains 11 residues. Deletions cut 4 bases from V and 4 bases from J, with 6 bases between. CDR3 sequence (DNA): TGTGCCAGCAGCCGGGGATACGAGCAGTACTTC. It is translated as CASSRGYEQYF.

The gene calls are TRBV6-6 and TRBJ1-4, with D possibly being TRBD1 (6 bases). The CDR3 covers 14 residues. Trimming shortened V by 7 bases and J by 5 bases, and 14 bases separated the two germline ends. CDR1 and CDR2 (germline): MNHNY, SVGAGI (reference sequence). CDR3 loop: CASKRDIGNEKLFF. For the CDR3, the DNA is TGTGCCAGCAAACGGGACATAGGGAATGAAAAACTGTTTTTT.